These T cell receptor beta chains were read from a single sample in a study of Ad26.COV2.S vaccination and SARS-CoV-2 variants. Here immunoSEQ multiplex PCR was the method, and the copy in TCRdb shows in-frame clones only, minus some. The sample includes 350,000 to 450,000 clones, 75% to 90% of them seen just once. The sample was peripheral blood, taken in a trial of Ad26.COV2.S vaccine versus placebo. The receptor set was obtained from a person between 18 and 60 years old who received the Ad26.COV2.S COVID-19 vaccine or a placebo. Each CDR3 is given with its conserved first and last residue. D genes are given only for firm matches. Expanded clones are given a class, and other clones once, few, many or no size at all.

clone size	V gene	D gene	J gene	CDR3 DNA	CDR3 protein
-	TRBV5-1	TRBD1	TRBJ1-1	TGCGCCAGCAGCTATTTTTCCGGGACAGGGGTTCGGAACACTGAAGCTTTCTTT	CASSYFSGTGVRNTEAFF
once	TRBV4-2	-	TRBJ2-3	TGTGCCAGCAGCGCCAGCGGTTCCCGCACAGATACGCAGTATTTT	CASSASGSRTDTQYF
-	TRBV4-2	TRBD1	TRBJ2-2	TGTGCCAGCAGCCAAACAGGGGGCGCGGACACCGGGGAGCTGTTTTTT	CASSQTGGADTGELFF
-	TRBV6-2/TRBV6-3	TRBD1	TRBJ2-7	TGTGCCAGCAGCCGAACCGGGACAGGCACCTACGAGCAGTACTTC	CASSRTGTGTYEQYF
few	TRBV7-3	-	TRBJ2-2	TGTGCCAGCAGTCAGCGAGGGGAGACTATGGCCGGGGAGCTGTTTTTT	CASSQRGETMAGELFF
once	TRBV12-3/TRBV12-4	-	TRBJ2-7	TGTGCCAGCAACGTCAATTCCGCGGCGCAGTACTTC	CASNVNSAAQYF
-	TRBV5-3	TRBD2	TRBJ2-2	TGTGCCAGAAGCTTGATCCGACTAGCGGGAGATACCGGGGAGCTGTTTTTT	CARSLIRLAGDTGELFF
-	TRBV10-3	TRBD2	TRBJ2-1	TGTGCCATCAGTGTACTAGCGGGAGAGGATAATGAGCAGTTCTTC	CAISVLAGEDNEQFF
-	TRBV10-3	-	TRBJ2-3	TGTGCCATCAGTGGCCGGGACTCCTTCACAGATACGCAGTATTTT	CAISGRDSFTDTQYF
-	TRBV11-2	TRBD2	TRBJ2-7	TGTGCCAGCAGCTATTCGACTAGCGGGATAGGATACGAGCAGTACTTC	CASSYSTSGIGYEQYF
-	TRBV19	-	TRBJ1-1	TGTGCCAGTAGTACCGGGATATTGAACACTGAAGCTTTCTTT	CASSTGILNTEAFF
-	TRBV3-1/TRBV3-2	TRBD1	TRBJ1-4	TGTGCCAGCAGCCAAGGGAGAGGGGGCGGTGAAAAACTGTTTTTT	CASSQGRGGGEKLFF
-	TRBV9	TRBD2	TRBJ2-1	TGTGCCAGCAGCGTAGGGGCGGGAGGTGTTGAGCAGTTCTTC	CASSVGAGGVEQFF
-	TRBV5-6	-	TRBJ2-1	TGTGCCAGCAGCCCCACGGGAGTAGATGAGCAGTTCTTC	CASSPTGVDEQFF
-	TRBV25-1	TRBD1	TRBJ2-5	TGTGCCAGCAGTAGATCTACAGGGGGGATCGAGACCCAGTACTTC	CASSRSTGGIETQYF
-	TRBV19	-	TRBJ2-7	TGTGCCAGTAGTATTCAGGTGGAAGGCTCCTACGAGCAGTACTTC	CASSIQVEGSYEQYF
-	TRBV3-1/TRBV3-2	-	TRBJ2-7	TGTGCCAGCAGCCAAGATAATAGGCGGGGTAGCTCCTACGAGCAGTACTTC	CASSQDNRRGSSYEQYF
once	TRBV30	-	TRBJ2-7	TGTGCCTGGAGTGTATACCGAACCGCCTACGAGCAGTACTTC	CAWSVYRTAYEQYF
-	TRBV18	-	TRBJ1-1	TGTGCCAGCTCGACGGACAGATTCTCAACAAGTGAAGCTTTCTTT	CASSTDRFSTSEAFF
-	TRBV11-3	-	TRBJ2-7	TGTGCCAGCAGCTCGCGGACAGAGAGCGAGCAGTACTTC	CASSSRTESEQYF
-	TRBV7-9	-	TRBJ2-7	TGTGCCAGCAGCTTAGACAGGTCAGACTACGAGCAGTACTTC	CASSLDRSDYEQYF
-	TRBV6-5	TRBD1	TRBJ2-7	TGTGCCAGCACACGACAGGGAAGCTCCTACGAGCAGTACTTC	CASTRQGSSYEQYF
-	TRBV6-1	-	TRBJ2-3	TGTGCCAGCAGTGAAGCGCTTGCAGATACGCAGTATTTT	CASSEALADTQYF
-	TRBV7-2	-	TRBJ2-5	TGTGCCAGCAGCTTAACACAGGGCGCACAAGAGACCCAGTACTTC	CASSLTQGAQETQYF
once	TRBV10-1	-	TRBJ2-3	TGCGCCAGCAGTGGAGGGCCGGCCACAGATACGCAGTATTTT	CASSGGPATDTQYF
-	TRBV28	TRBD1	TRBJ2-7	TGTGCCAGCAGCCTCCGGGACAGGGTTCGCGAGCAGTACTTC	CASSLRDRVREQYF
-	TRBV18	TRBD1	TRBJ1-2	TGTGCCAGCTCGAACCGGGACAGGGGCTACACCTTC	CASSNRDRGYTF
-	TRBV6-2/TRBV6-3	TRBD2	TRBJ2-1	TGTGCCAGCAGTCCCCCCGGACTAGCCAATGAGCAGTTCTTC	CASSPPGLANEQFF
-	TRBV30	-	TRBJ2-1	TGTGCCTGCGCCTCCCAGGGGTATGAGCAGTTCTTC	CACASQGYEQFF